The 18 T cell receptor beta chains below all came from one sample that was sequenced in a study of shared clonotypes between healthy human individuals (TCRdb year 2020). The method behind the library was the immunoSEQ multiplex PCR assay. TCRdb mirrors the immuneACCESS table, restricted to in-frame sequences. Some clones are absent from its copies; in checked studies, under half trace to an unresolved V gene, and the reason for the others is unknown. This sample holds roughly 1,500,000 clones; about 98.5% were observed only once. The leading ten clones occupy roughly 0.35% of the sample. The specimen was naive CD4+ T cells sorted from blood. Reading the label with the study, this specimen's cell subset or site is: CD45RA+ positively selected. The receptor source for this set is a young man in good health.

The rearrangement joins TRBV2 to TRBJ2-3; TRBD2 agrees at 8 bases. The V gene end was trimmed by 1 base and the J gene end by 5 bases; junction bases not matched to a gene: 5. From germline, CDR1 is SNHLY and CDR2 FYNNEI. This CDR3 has 15 residues. CDR3 sequence reads: CASSEEREQEDTQYF. The CDR3 nucleotides read TGTGCCAGCAGTGAAGAGCGGGAGCAGGAAGATACGCAGTATTTT.

The chain recombines TRBV5-5 with TRBJ2-2; 8 positions agree with TRBD2. This CDR3 spans 20 amino acids. J lost 8 bases, V lost 4 bases, and 25 bases had no gene match. Germline values: CDR1 SGHKS, CDR2 YYEKEE (reference sequence). The CDR3 reads CASSRFPGRAGPERSGELFF. The CDR3 DNA sequence: TGTGCCAGCAGCCGTTTCCCCGGGAGGGCCGGGCCGGAGAGGTCGGGGGAGCTGTTTTTT.

This rearrangement joins TRBV6-1 to TRBJ2-5; D is possibly TRBD2 (6 bases). Germline CDR1 MNHNS, CDR2 SASEGT. The CDR3 contains 15 residues. V was cut by 4 bases and J by 5 bases, with 17 bases left in between. The CDR3 DNA reads as TGTGCCAGCAGTGGTTACGGACCTGCGGGGGAGACCCAGTACTTC. Protein: CASSGYGPAGETQYF.

This clone was observed a single time. The sample carries other DNA sequences with the same CDR3. This chain links TRBV5-1 with TRBJ2-5, with D possibly TRBD1 on 6 matching bases. There are 13 residues in the CDR3. The V end was cut by 1 base, the J end by 2 bases, with 6 bases between. Looked up from germline, CDR1 is SGHRS and CDR2 is YFSETQ. This chain's CDR3 is CASSLQGQETQYF. The CDR3 nucleotides read TGCGCCAGCAGCTTGCAGGGGCAAGAGACCCAGTACTTC. The variable domain in full, completed from reference TRBV5-1 and TRBJ2-5, reads KAGVTQTPRYLIKTRGQQVTLSCSPISGHRSVSWYQQTPGQGLQFLFEYFSETQRNKGNFPGRFSGRQFSNSRSEMNVSTLELGDSALYLCASSLQGQETQYFGPGTRLLVL.

This clone was found once. The chain couples TRBV6-6 to TRBJ1-5, with 9 bases matching TRBD1. The CDR3 is 16 residues long. CDR1 is MNHNY, CDR2 SVGAGI, per germline (reference sequence). The V gene end was trimmed by 6 bases and the J gene end by 7 bases; junction bases not matched to a gene: 13. CDR3 region: CASSRGGQGLPQPQHF. For the CDR3, the DNA is TGTGCCAGCAGCCGAGGGGGACAGGGATTACCGCAGCCCCAGCATTTT.

This chain joins TRBV6-6 and TRBJ1-5; D remains ambiguous. This CDR3 has 12 amino acids. CDR1 is MNHNY and CDR2 is SVGAGI in the germline V gene (reference sequence). Trimming shortened V by 10 bases and J by 4 bases, and 11 bases separated the two germline ends. CDR3 amino acids: CATQLHNQPQHF. For the CDR3, the DNA is TGTGCCACCCAGTTACATAATCAGCCCCAGCATTTT.

The chain links TRBV7-9 to TRBJ2-7; D gene uncertain. The CDR3 runs to 15 residues. Germline V gene lookup returns CDR1 SEHNR and CDR2 FQNEAQ (reference sequence). The V end was cut by 0 bases, the J end by 4 bases, with 13 bases between. CDR3 sequence: CASSLALGSVYEQYF. The CDR3 nucleotides read TGTGCCAGCAGCTTAGCCTTGGGTTCGGTTTACGAGCAGTACTTC.

The chain has TRBV19 and TRBJ1-5; the D gene is possibly TRBD1 (6 bases). This CDR3 is built from 19 residues. Germline CDR1 reads LNHDA; CDR2 reads SQIVND (reference sequence). V lost 7 bases, J lost 3 bases, and 28 bases lay in between. CDR3 sequence: CASTEEGGRNSMANQPQHF. The DNA for the CDR3 is TGTGCCAGTACTGAGGAGGGGGGGCGGAATAGTATGGCCAATCAGCCCCAGCATTTT.

The CDR3 is CASSPATTNEKLFF. The DNA for the CDR3 is TGTGCCAGCTCACCAGCGACAACTAATGAAAAACTGTTTTTT. The chain carries TRBV18 and TRBJ1-4; D unresolved. CDR1 is KGHSH, CDR2 LQKENI, per germline. The CDR3 covers 14 residues. V lost 2 bases, J lost 0 bases, and 4 bases lay in between.

The chain uses TRBV14 and TRBJ2-7; D gene uncertain. Trimming removed 4 bases at V and 3 bases at J, with 7 bases between. The CDR3 sequence is 12 residues long. From germline, CDR1 is SGHDN and CDR2 FVKESK. In nucleotides, the CDR3 is TGTGCCAGCAGCCCAAACTTCTACGAGCAGTACTTC. Protein product: CASSPNFYEQYF.

The chain is built from TRBV27 and TRBJ2-6; D gene ambiguous. Germline CDR1 is MNHEY and CDR2 is SMNVEV (reference sequence). This CDR3 spans 15 amino acids. Trimming shortened V by 5 bases and J by 1 base, and 9 bases separated the two germline ends. The CDR3 DNA reads TGTGCCAGCAGTCGAACTTCATCTGGGGCCAACGTCCTGACTTTC. This encodes CASSRTSSGANVLTF.

The chain employs TRBV18 and TRBJ2-3, with 7 bases aligning to TRBD1. The germline V gene encodes CDR1 KGHSH and CDR2 LQKENI. V lost 1 base and J lost 5; bases outside the gene matches: 6. CDR3 length: 15 residues. The CDR3 is CASSPRQGDRDTQYF. DNA for the CDR3: TGTGCCAGCTCACCACGACAGGGTGACCGAGATACGCAGTATTTT.

This chain connects TRBV6-5 to TRBJ2-7; TRBD1 might be the D (5 bases). Trimming cost V 6 bases and J 2 bases, with 8 bases left between them. This CDR3 has 12 residues. From germline, CDR1 is MNHEY and CDR2 SVGAGI. The CDR3 protein is CASSDRTYEQYF. Here the CDR3 DNA reads TGTGCCAGCAGCGACAGAACCTACGAGCAGTACTTC.

Turning to this clone: Its ends do not fully match the called genes, so a read error is possible. V usage is TRBV28 and J usage is TRBJ1-5; D possibly corresponds to TRBD1 (6 bases). CDR3 size: 17 residues. Germline V gene lookup returns CDR1 MDHEN and CDR2 SYDVKM. CDR3: CASSPTAGQGSSQPQHF. CDR3 coding DNA: TGTGCCAGCAGCCCGACGGCAGGGCAGGGGAGCAGTCAGCCCCAGCATTTT.

The chain combines TRBV19 with TRBJ2-2; D possibly corresponds to TRBD1 (5 bases). The CDR3 is made up of 16 amino acids. The germline V gene encodes CDR1 LNHDA and CDR2 SQIVND (reference sequence). With 1 base removed from V and 3 bases from J, the gap between germline ends came to 12 bases. In DNA, the CDR3 is TGTGCCAGTAGTATAGTGTGGGGCGCCGACACCGGGGAGCTGTTTTTT. Its protein is CASSIVWGADTGELFF.

As concerns this clone: The sample has other DNA sequences that encode this CDR3 too. CDR3 sequence: CASSRTANTGELFF. CDR3 sequence (DNA): TGTGCCAGCTCAAGGACTGCGAACACCGGGGAGCTGTTTTTT. V usage is TRBV18 and J usage is TRBJ2-2; D is perhaps TRBD2 (5 bases). Germline V gene data show CDR1 as KGHSH and CDR2 as LQKENI. The CDR3 runs 14 residues. Trimming left V 5 bases short and J 0 bases short, with 7 bases between. Complete variable domain (other parts from reference TRBV18 and TRBJ2-2): NAGVMQNPRHLVRRRGQEARLRCSPMKGHSHVYWYRQLPEEGLKFMVYLQKENIIDESGMPKERFSAEFPKEGPSILRIQQVVRGDSAAYFCASSRTANTGELFFGEGSRLTVL.

The rearrangement joins TRBV6-5 to TRBJ2-7; 7 positions match TRBD1. Unmatched junction bases numbered 4, after V lost 2 bases and J lost 0 bases. The CDR3 contains 15 residues. CDR1 and CDR2 (germline): MNHEY, SVGAGI. CDR3 nucleotides: TGTGCCAGCAGTTACGGGGGACAGAGCTCCTACGAGCAGTACTTC. It is translated as CASSYGGQSSYEQYF.

This chain connects TRBV5-1 to TRBJ2-3, with 8 nucleotides matching TRBD1. CDR1 is SGHRS and CDR2 is YFSETQ in the germline V gene. J was trimmed by 0 bases and V by 0 bases; bases with no gene match: 12. The CDR3 covers 19 residues. The CDR3 here is CASSLAGGAPWGSTDTQYF. The CDR3, as DNA: TGCGCCAGCAGCTTGGCAGGGGGCGCGCCCTGGGGGAGCACAGATACGCAGTATTTT.